The rows below give T cell receptor beta chains drawn from one sample of a study of blood T cells in healthy people across ages. TCRdb re-called the 5' RACE reads through MiXCR, storing one row per CDR3 protein. The data contain some 850,000 distinct CDR3 sequences, around a quarter of them singletons. A further study also used this sample, focusing on T cells of mothers and their children.

Sequencing input: blood. These receptors came from a boy aged 5-17 years in good health. Each CDR3 is given with its conserved first and last residue. Each record gives: clone size, V gene, D gene, J gene, CDR3 DNA, CDR3 protein. The D gene is left open where the match is weak. Only some rows state a clone size, as once, few, many or a class for expanded clones.

few	TRBV20-1	NA	TRBJ2-1	TGCAGTGGAATGATGGGGGGGGCGCTCAGGAATGAGCAGTTCTTC	CSGMMGGALRNEQFF
few	TRBV6-1	NA	TRBJ1-1	TGTGCCAGCAGTGAAGTCCTCTACAGTGCCTTTATTGAAGCTTTCTTT	CASSEVLYSAFIEAFF
few	TRBV20-1	TRBD1	TRBJ2-3	TGCAGCCCGACAGGGTTGGCAGATACGCAGTATTTT	CSPTGLADTQYF
NA	TRBV20-1	NA	TRBJ2-3	TGCAGTGCTAGAGACGTAGCTCCTAGCACAGATACGCAGTATTTT	CSARDVAPSTDTQYF
few	TRBV5-1	NA	TRBJ1-4	TGCGCCAGCAGCCCGTGGGACCAGGATGAAAAACTGTTTTTT	CASSPWDQDEKLFF
NA	TRBV20-1	NA	TRBJ2-3	TGCAGTGCTAGAATGGCCGGGAGAGGAGATACGCAGTATTTT	CSARMAGRGDTQYF
NA	TRBV6-2/TRBV6-3	TRBD1	TRBJ1-4	TGTGCCAGCCGGACCACAGGGGCAGGGGAAAAACTGTTTTTT	CASRTTGAGEKLFF
few	TRBV12-3/TRBV12-4	TRBD1	TRBJ2-7	TGTGCCAGCAGCGCCGCAGGGACAGGGAGGTCCGAGCAGTACTTC	CASSAAGTGRSEQYF
NA	TRBV4-1	NA	TRBJ2-1	TGCGCCAGCAGTCACTGGGACGCCAGCTCCTACAATGAGCAGTTCTTC	CASSHWDASSYNEQFF
NA	TRBV6-5	TRBD1	TRBJ2-7	TGTGCCAGCAGTACCCGGGACAGATCCGAGCAGTACTTC	CASSTRDRSEQYF
few	TRBV28	NA	TRBJ1-5	TGTGCCAGCACAGGCACTCCCAATCAGCCCCAGCATTTT	CASTGTPNQPQHF
NA	TRBV7-6	TRBD1	TRBJ1-2	TGTGCCAGCAGCAAGGGACAGGTCTATGGCTACACCTTC	CASSKGQVYGYTF
few	TRBV4-1	TRBD2	TRBJ2-3	TGCGCCAGCAGCCGAGACGTGGCTAGCGGGGGGGCGGGGACAGATACGCAGTATTTT	CASSRDVASGGAGTDTQYF
NA	TRBV13	TRBD1	TRBJ1-2	TGTGCCGCGTCCCATCAGGACAGGGCCCTTCCAAACACCTTC	CAASHQDRALPNTF
NA	TRBV5-1	TRBD1	TRBJ1-1	TGCGCCAGCCGACAGGGATACGCTGAAGCTTTCTTT	CASRQGYAEAFF
NA	TRBV7-3	TRBD1	TRBJ1-4	TGTGCCAGCAGTCCGTCCCCCCTACGGGACAGGGGGCAGGATAATGAAAAACTGTTTTTT	CASSPSPLRDRGQDNEKLFF
NA	TRBV15	NA	TRBJ1-1	TGTGCCACCAGCAGCGGACAGCGTTACACTGAAGCTTTCTTT	CATSSGQRYTEAFF
NA	TRBV30	TRBD2	TRBJ2-1	TGTGCCTGCCGCCTAGCGGGCTCCTACAATGAGCAGTTCTTC	CACRLAGSYNEQFF
few	TRBV4-1	NA	TRBJ1-3	TGCGCCAGCAGTTACGGGACAATCTCTGGAAACACCATATATTTT	CASSYGTISGNTIYF
NA	TRBV7-9	NA	TRBJ2-5	TGTGCGTACGCCCAGGCGGGGGAGACCCAGTACTTC	CAYAQAGETQYF
few	TRBV3-1	TRBD2	TRBJ2-5	TGTGCCAGCAGCCAAGATCTCGAGCGGGGACGAACCCAGTACTTC	CASSQDLERGRTQYF
few	TRBV29-1	TRBD2	TRBJ2-3	TGCAGCGTCCTATGGCTAGCGGGGGGGACAGATACGCAGTATTTT	CSVLWLAGGTDTQYF
few	TRBV6-2/TRBV6-3	NA	TRBJ2-5	TGTGCCAGCGGCTTCTACCAAGAGACCCAGTACTTC	CASGFYQETQYF
NA	TRBV5-1	TRBD1	TRBJ1-2	TGCGCCAGCAGTATAGGGACGGCAGGGGGCGGAAACACCTTC	CASSIGTAGGGNTF
few	TRBV12-5	NA	TRBJ2-7	TGTGCTAGTGGTTTGGGACAGTCCTACGAGCAGTACTTC	CASGLGQSYEQYF
few	TRBV12-3/TRBV12-4	NA	TRBJ2-6	TGTGCCAGCAGTCCCGGGATCCCTGGGGCCAACGTCCTGACTTTC	CASSPGIPGANVLTF
NA	TRBV9	TRBD1	TRBJ2-1	TGTGCCAGCAATCGAAGACAGGGCGAAAACAATGAGCAGTTCTTC	CASNRRQGENNEQFF
NA	TRBV28	NA	TRBJ2-7	TGTGCCAGCAGTTTTAGGGGTAGGGAGCAGTACTTC	CASSFRGREQYF
NA	TRBV5-6	NA	TRBJ1-2	TGTGCCAGCAGCTTGGGTACTCACGGCTACACCTTC	CASSLGTHGYTF
once	TRBV12-3/TRBV12-4	NA	TRBJ2-5	TGTGCCAGCAGTTTACACAAACTTGAGCAGTACTTC	CASSLHKLEQYF
NA	TRBV6-1	TRBD2	TRBJ2-7	TGTGCCAGCAGTCGTAGGACTAGCGGGGACTCCCTCTCCTACGAGCAGTACTTC	CASSRRTSGDSLSYEQYF
many	TRBV20-1	TRBD2	TRBJ2-5	TGCAGTGCCTCTAAAGGACTAGCCGGAGAGACCCAGTACTTC	CSASKGLAGETQYF
NA	TRBV5-5	NA	TRBJ2-1	TGTGCCAACAGCCCGGGGGCTCCGTCCTACAATGAGCAGTTCTTC	CANSPGAPSYNEQFF
few	TRBV27	NA	TRBJ1-1	TGTGCCAGCAGTTCACCACCGAGGGGTAACGCTTTCTTT	CASSSPPRGNAFF
NA	TRBV7-2	TRBD2	TRBJ2-5	TGTGCCAGCAGCTTAGAGCCGACGGGGGGGCGGGAGACCCAGTACTTC	CASSLEPTGGRETQYF
NA	TRBV28	TRBD1	TRBJ1-1	TGTGCCAGCAGTTTAGAGGGCGTCAGGGGGGCTTTCTTT	CASSLEGVRGAFF
few	TRBV18	NA	TRBJ2-7	TGTGCCAGCTCGCCAGGACTGGCTAACCACGAGCAGTACTTC	CASSPGLANHEQYF
NA	TRBV2	TRBD1	TRBJ2-7	TGTGCCAGCAGTGAAGCCTCCAGGGGGATCGTTTACGAGCAGTACTTC	CASSEASRGIVYEQYF
few	TRBV9	NA	TRBJ1-2	TGTGCCAGCAGCGTAGCTACGGCAGGGGATCATGGCTACACCTTC	CASSVATAGDHGYTF
few	TRBV7-6	NA	TRBJ2-1	TGTGCCAGCAGCTTTCCCCTCTTCACGACTTACAATGAGCAGTTCTTC	CASSFPLFTTYNEQFF
NA	TRBV5-1	NA	TRBJ2-1	TGCGCCAGCAGCCTAGGAAGAGGGGTCCCCAATGAGCAGTTCTTC	CASSLGRGVPNEQFF
NA	TRBV3-1	NA	TRBJ2-7	TGTGCCAGCAGCCAAGACCATAGCTCCTACGAGCAGTACTTC	CASSQDHSSYEQYF
NA	TRBV11-2	NA	TRBJ2-5	TGTGCCAGCAGCCCTGGGACTCAATCTCTCCAAGAGACCCAGTACTTC	CASSPGTQSLQETQYF
NA	TRBV2	NA	TRBJ2-5	TGTGCCAGCAGTGGGTTACCAGGAGGGGAGACCCAGTACTTC	CASSGLPGGETQYF
NA	TRBV7-2	TRBD2	TRBJ2-5	TGTGCCAGCACCCTAATCCTAGCGGGGGGTCCGGAGACCCAGTACTTC	CASTLILAGGPETQYF
NA	TRBV29-1	TRBD1	TRBJ2-7	TGCAGCGTTCAGACAGGGAGCTCCTACGAGCAGTACTTC	CSVQTGSSYEQYF